A single sample gave rise to the 16 T cell receptor beta chains below, sequenced in a study of CD8+CD57+ T cells in acquired aplastic anemia. TCR beta VDJ and CDR3 profiles were obtained from a genomic DNA template. Via MiXCR, TCRdb re-called the reads, giving one row per CDR3 protein. The sample includes 180,000 or so distinct CDR3 sequences, 40% to 55% seen only once; the top ten take about 2.9%. Sample: sorted CD4+, CD8+, or CD8+CD57+ T cells (not recorded which) from PBMCs. Source of these receptors: a human donor in good health.

This chain uses TRBV12-3 or TRBV12-4 with TRBJ2-1, with D uncertain. The CDR3 has 12 amino acids. Trimming took off 5 bases at V and 9 bases at J, with 11 bases between the two ends. Here the CDR3 DNA reads TGTGCCAGCAGTCCCTCATTGGGTGAGCAGTTCTTC. It yields the protein CASSPSLGEQFF.

This clonotype was detected many times. The J gene is TRBJ1-1, the V gene TRBV20-1; D gene uncertain. V lost 0 bases, J lost 1 base, and 6 bases lay in between. CDR1 is DFQATT, CDR2 SNEGSKA, per germline (reference sequence). The CDR3 runs 13 residues. The CDR3 loop is CSARDLGNTEAFF. CDR3 DNA: TGCAGTGCTAGAGATCTGGGGAACACTGAAGCTTTCTTT.

This clonotype occurred many times. The rearrangement links TRBV2 to TRBJ2-5; D unresolved. This CDR3 has 13 amino acids. Trimming stripped 6 bases from V and 0 bases from J, with 8 bases between. The germline gives CDR1 SNHLY, CDR2 FYNNEI. The CDR3 bases are TGTGCCAGCAGAGTACAGTACCAAGAGACCCAGTACTTC. It translates to CASRVQYQETQYF.

This clonotype was recorded a few times. At one end, the junction sequence differs from germline, possibly due to a read error. The chain has TRBV2 and TRBJ1-4, with 7 nucleotides matching TRBD1. This CDR3 region has 14 residues. Germline V gives CDR1 SNHLY, CDR2 FYNNEI. The CDR3 protein is CASSEDRGNEELFF. The CDR3 coding sequence is TGTGCCAGCAGTGAAGACAGGGGAAATGAAGAACTGTTTTTT.

This clonotype was detected only once. The genes are TRBV10-2 and TRBJ1-2; 7 nucleotides line up with TRBD1. This CDR3 is 15 amino acids long. The V segment lost 4 bases and the J segment 8 bases; nucleotides outside the gene matches: 13. The germline V gene encodes CDR1 WSHSY and CDR2 SAAADI. CDR3 nucleotide sequence: TGCGCCAGCAGTGTGGGGGACAGAGGACTTGAAGGCTACACCTTC. As protein: CASSVGDRGLEGYTF.

This clonotype appeared a single time. This rearrangement joins TRBV2 to TRBJ2-5; TRBD1 matches at 8 bases. Trimming at V came to 11 bases and at J to 4 bases, leaving 9 bases not matched to a gene. Germline CDR1 is SNHLY and CDR2 is FYNNEI. The CDR3 extends over 13 amino acids. CDR3 nucleotides: TGTGCCGTTCTTCTTCAGGGGGCAGAGACCCAGTACTTC. It specifies CAVLLQGAETQYF.

The chain employs TRBV4-2 and TRBJ1-1; 7 nucleotides align to TRBD1. Germline values: CDR1 LGHNA, CDR2 YNFKEQ. Germline trimming cut 4 bases from V and 4 bases from J; bases unmatched to any gene: 27. This CDR3 region has 21 residues. The CDR3 DNA reads TGTGCCAGCAGCCCTATCAAAACGGGACAGAGGAGCAGGATGGAAGGCACTGAAGCTTTCTTT. Protein product: CASSPIKTGQRSRMEGTEAFF.

At least ten counts were recorded for this clonotype. The chain uses TRBV5-1 and TRBJ1-1; unclear D gene. V dropped 4 bases and J dropped 5 bases, with 12 bases sitting between them. CDR1 is SGHRS and CDR2 is YFSETQ in the germline V gene. The CDR3 sequence is 13 residues long. As DNA, the CDR3 is TGCGCCAGCAGCCAGAAACGGCTTACTGAAGCTTTCTTT. It translates to CASSQKRLTEAFF.

The chain has TRBV5-1 and TRBJ2-5; D is unclear. CDR1 is SGHRS, CDR2 YFSETQ, per germline. V lost 4 bases to trimming and J lost 5 bases, with 15 bases between them. The CDR3 is 14 amino acids. The CDR3 sequence: CASSPESVWETQYF. CDR3 coding DNA: TGCGCCAGCAGCCCGGAATCAGTTTGGGAGACCCAGTACTTC. The full variable domain, its missing parts supplied by reference TRBV5-1 and TRBJ2-5, is KAGVTQTPRYLIKTRGQQVTLSCSPISGHRSVSWYQQTPGQGLQFLFEYFSETQRNKGNFPGRFSGRQFSNSRSEMNVSTLELGDSALYLCASSPESVWETQYFGPGTRLLVL.

Regarding this clonotype: A read error may account for a junction end that differs from germline. V and J are TRBV11-2 and TRBJ1-5; no clear D. Germline V CDR1 and CDR2: SGHAT, FQNNGV. The length of the CDR3 is 15 residues. The CDR3 reads CASSQSGNSYQPQHF. In nucleotides, the CDR3 is TGTGCCAGCAGCCAGAGTGGTAATAGCTATCAGCCCCAGCATTTT.

A few counts support this clonotype. This sequence joins TRBV19 and TRBJ2-5; 8 bases map to TRBD1. The germline gives CDR1 LNHDA, CDR2 SQIVND (reference sequence). The CDR3 spans 14 residues. V was clipped by 9 bases and J by 4 bases; unmatched bases: 10. The DNA for the CDR3 is TGTGCCAGCCTAGGGACAGGACCTAGAGAGACCCAGTACTTC. Residues: CASLGTGPRETQYF.

This clonotype was recorded many times. This chain joins TRBV2 and TRBJ2-5; 9 bases map to TRBD1. This CDR3 comprises 17 residues. From germline, CDR1 is SNHLY and CDR2 FYNNEI. With 4 bases clipped from V and 5 bases from J, the junction kept 14 bases outside the gene matches. The CDR3 DNA reads TGTGCCAGCAGTGCCCGAGGACAGGGGATTTTGGGGGAGACCCAGTACTTC. Translating it yields CASSARGQGILGETQYF.

The chain employs TRBV2 and TRBJ1-2; D remains ambiguous. CDR3 length: 15 residues. V was trimmed by 1 base and J by 1 base, leaving 10 bases between them. Germline-derived CDR1 and CDR2 are SNHLY and FYNNEI. The DNA for the CDR3 is TGTGCCAGCAGTGAAGGGCTAGCTTTTAACTATGGCTACACCTTC. Translation: CASSEGLAFNYGYTF.

This clonotype was picked up a small number of times. The rearrangement joins TRBV5-1 to TRBJ1-1, with 9 nucleotides matching TRBD1. The germline V gene encodes CDR1 SGHRS and CDR2 YFSETQ. The V and J ends lost 7 bases and 6 bases, in that order; junction bases with no gene match: 10. The CDR3 runs to 14 residues. The CDR3 loop reads CASAGGTGQAEAFF. In DNA form, the CDR3 reads TGCGCCAGCGCAGGTGGGACAGGGCAAGCTGAAGCTTTCTTT.

The J gene is TRBJ1-2, the V gene TRBV11-1; 7 bases are a match to TRBD1. Germline trimming cut 4 bases from V and 0 bases from J; bases unmatched to any gene: 11. Germline CDR1 and CDR2: SGHAT and FQDESV (reference sequence). The length of the CDR3 is 17 residues. This CDR3 reads CASSSIRQGSTNYGYTF. The DNA for the CDR3 is TGTGCCAGCAGCTCCATCAGACAGGGCTCGACTAACTATGGCTACACCTTC. The full variable domain, in which reference TRBV11-1 and TRBJ1-2 provide the parts outside the CDR3, is EAEVAQSPRYKITEKSQAVAFWCDPISGHATLYWYRQILGQGPELLVQFQDESVVDDSQLPKDRFSAERLKGVDSTLKIQPAELGDSAMYLCASSSIRQGSTNYGYTFGSGTRLTVV.

The V gene is TRBV15, the J gene TRBJ2-7; D ambiguous. Germline values: CDR1 LNHNV, CDR2 YYDKDF (reference sequence). The CDR3 is 15 amino acids. V was trimmed by 1 base and J by 0 bases, leaving 10 bases between them. The CDR3 here is CATSRAGNPSYEQYF. In nucleotides, the CDR3 is TGTGCCACCAGCAGAGCGGGCAACCCCTCCTACGAGCAGTACTTC.